The clone carrying this T cell receptor (beta chain) was seen a handful of times. What it binds is not known. Germline V gives CDR1 SGDLS, CDR2 YYNGEE. The CDR3 totals 16 residues. V was clipped by 0 bases and J by 0 bases, with 10 bases between them. The data belong to a study of molecular identifiers for immune sequencing clone quantification. Overall study results and limits: Jurkat TCR RNA spiked in from one cell could reportedly be detected among approximately 1 million naive cells. The study found clones above 20 RNA copies held over 99% of effector molecules and under 1% in naive cells.

It was with previously described methods and listed TCR primers that bulk TCR libraries were made. TCRdb itself ran the PCR reads through MiXCR, one entry per CDR3 protein. The top ten hold 5% to 5.5% of the sample, which has about 8,300 distinct CDR3 sequences, roughly a third seen once. This sequence joins TRBV9 and TRBJ1-3; D possibly corresponds to TRBD1 (5 bases). This TCR came from a human donor in good health. Some libraries in this study had Jurkat cell RNA spiked in. Material for sequencing was naive CD8+ T cells from blood, with Jurkat cell RNA spiked in. Documented subset: FACS-sorted CD8+CD4-CCR7+CD45RA+ naive T cells. CDR3 residues: CASSVDNRLSGNTIYF. CDR3 bases: TGTGCCAGCAGCGTAGATAACAGGCTCTCTGGAAACACCATATATTTT. Full variable domain (missing parts from reference TRBV9 and TRBJ1-3): DSGVTQTPKHLITATGQRVTLRCSPRSGDLSVYWYQQSLDQGLQFLIQYYNGEERAKGNILERFSAQQFPDLHSELNLSSLELGDSALYFCASSVDNRLSGNTIYFGEGSWLTVV.